The 10 T cell receptor beta chains in this list originate from one sample, sequenced in a study of T cells expressing NK-cell markers. From its re-call of the 5' RACE reads, TCRdb lists each CDR3 protein once, without DNA. This table holds about 150,000 distinct CDR3 sequences. Sequenced sample: blood T cells: a sorted CD56 or NKG2C T cell subset, CD4+ or CD8+ T cells, or bulk PBMC T cells (not recorded which). These receptor sequences come from a woman aged 45-60 years in good health.

V usage is TRBV27 and J usage is TRBJ2-7; TCRdb returns TRBD1, unconfirmable since there is no DNA. CDR3 size: 13 residues. CDR1 and CDR2 from the germline V gene are MNHEY and SMNVEV (reference sequence). CDR3 sequence: CASSLTQGYEQYF.

This chain joins TRBV24-1 and TRBJ1-1. From germline, CDR1 is KGHDR and CDR2 SFDVKD. The CDR3 contains 14 residues. The CDR3 region is CATRDRSMNTEAFF.

CDR3 loop: CASSTRTNGELFF. The V and J genes are TRBV2 and TRBJ2-2; as DNA is missing, the TRBD1 call by TCRdb cannot be tested. Germline values: CDR1 SNHLY, CDR2 FYNNEI. The CDR3 loop spans 13 amino acids. Filled out from reference TRBV2 and TRBJ2-2, the complete variable domain reads EPEVTQTPSHQVTQMGQEVILRCVPISNHLYFYWYRQILGQKVEFLVSFYNNEISEKSEIFDDQFSVERPDGSNFTLKIRSTKLEDSAMYFCASSTRTNGELFFGEGSRLTVL.

This chain links TRBV4-1 with TRBJ2-3; the TCRdb call, TRBD1, lacks DNA for checking. The CDR3 has 16 amino acids. Germline values: CDR1 MGHRA, CDR2 YSYEKL. The CDR3: CASSQAGQGGGDTQYF.

The CDR3 reads CASSLMSGHTQGETQYF. The V and J genes are TRBV7-9 and TRBJ2-5; TCRdb's assignment of TRBD1 cannot be checked, as there is no DNA. The germline V gene has CDR1 SEHNR and CDR2 FQNEAQ (reference sequence). The CDR3 runs 17 residues.

V gene TRBV4-1 combines with J gene TRBJ2-7; TCRdb names TRBD1, which stays unverified in the absence of DNA. Germline lookup yields CDR1 MGHRA and CDR2 YSYEKL. The CDR3 is made up of 14 amino acids. This CDR3 is CASSQGASSYEQYF.

The rearrangement uses TRBV24-1 and TRBJ1-5; without DNA, the TCRdb call of TRBD1 cannot be checked. Per germline, CDR1 KGHDR and CDR2 SFDVKD. This CDR3 is built from 15 residues. CDR3: CATSDQDRVLQPQHF.

CDR3 residues: CATSDSMEGREGYTF. The chain combines TRBV24-1 with TRBJ1-2; TCRdb picks TRBD1, but there is no DNA to check that call. Germline CDR1 KGHDR, CDR2 SFDVKD. This CDR3 region has 15 residues.

The chain is built from TRBV20-1 and TRBJ2-7; lacking DNA, the TRBD2 call made by TCRdb goes unchecked. The CDR3 consists of 17 residues. The V gene's germline CDR1 is DFQATT and CDR2 SNEGSKA (reference sequence). The CDR3 is CSATSPSHRSTDDEQYF.

The chain employs TRBV29-1 and TRBJ2-3; the TRBD1 assignment by TCRdb is unverifiable without DNA. Germline-derived CDR1 and CDR2 are SQVTM and ANQGSEA. This CDR3 is 15 amino acids long. CDR3 protein: CSVETRGIYTDTQYF.